The count of the clone carrying this T cell receptor beta chain is one. Noted treatment: randomized to nivolumab then ipilimumab (arm A) or the reverse (arm B). No patient had prior DNA-damaging chemotherapy. PBMC sorting kept live CD3+CD8+ cells without CD19 or CD56. This entry comes from a study of sequential checkpoint blockade in melanoma. At the level of the study: Randomization was 1:1 between first-line nivolumab→ipilimumab and ipilimumab→nivolumab. Each arm's sequence ended with maintenance nivolumab.

The CDR3 runs to 14 residues. Trimming removed 7 bases from V and 9 bases from J; junction bases left unmatched: 11. The germline V gene encodes CDR1 LNHDA and CDR2 SQIVND (reference sequence). Sequenced by immunoSEQ multiplex PCR; TCRdb stores in-frame clones only, minus some. The repertoire has over 10,000 clones, about four fifths of them found once; the top ten carry 6% to 8.5%. Material: CD8+ T cells sorted from blood (inferred from file names), obtained from a patient given nivolumab and ipilimumab in sequence. The chain joins TRBV19 to TRBJ2-2; TRBD2 aligns across 7 bases. This clonotype was sampled from a human donor with melanoma. CDR3 amino acids: CASTQGLSFRELFF. As DNA, the CDR3 is TGTGCCAGTACTCAGGGACTATCCTTTCGGGAGCTGTTTTTT.